The following is a T cell receptor beta chain sequence with its context. This CDR3 region has 13 residues. The germline V and J ends were trimmed by 6 bases and 6 bases, with 15 bases remaining between them. The germline gives CDR1 SEHNR, CDR2 FQNEAQ (reference sequence). Generated by immunoSEQ multiplex PCR, the TCRdb table keeps only in-frame clones and is missing some. The data hold roughly 260,000 clones, with around 87% observed a single time. This sample was included in a study of blood T cell repertoires in COVID-19. Which cohort a participant joined came from the clinical history participants gave.

This chain links TRBV7-9 with TRBJ2-7, with D possibly TRBD1 on 5 matching bases. This receptor was identified in a woman aged 30 to 39 with acute COVID-19. Sequenced: PBMCs or T cells enriched from blood (not recorded which). The CDR3 DNA reads as TGTGCCAGCAGTCTCTCAGGGCGAAGCGAGCAGTACTTC. Translating gives CASSLSGRSEQYF.